The source of this T cell receptor beta chain is a study of identical twins (dated by TCRdb to between 2015 and 2016). Context from the whole study: The study deep-sequenced TCR alpha and beta repertoires from monozygotic twins, unrelated adults of various ages and cord blood to test whether fetal clonotypes persist. To rule out contamination, the twin experiments were replicated at different times with different library preparation protocols. Findings and caveats that apply to the study as a whole: Abundant cord blood beta clonotypes had fewer insertions, young adult naive repertoires showed a similar but weaker trend, and memory repertoires showed no such trend. Invariant T cells such as MAIT and iNKT could partly confound zero-insertion analyses, although diverse VJ usage argued against such confounding for most clonotypes. Compared with coincidental sharing between unrelated individuals, out-of-frame TCR alpha sequences shared between twins had an excess of sequences with low generation probability. Excess twin sharing in beta out-of-frame sequences was weaker because fewer shared sequences lowered the signal-to-noise ratio. Conclusions relied on cross-sectional statistical analysis, since the same donors could not be followed over many years. Out-of-frame TCR alpha sharing in monozygotic twins was systematically underestimated by recombination models, whereas sharing between unrelated individuals was in agreement with the recombination models.

Ten or more counts support this clonotype. The antigen it recognizes is unknown. No per-base quality is available; no much larger clone lies one base away. The library was generated by 5' RACE. The instrument given in TCRdb is Illumina HiSeq 2000. Template switching introduced a universal primer binding site; the final cDNA contained a unique molecular identifier, enabling accurate counting of TCR cDNA molecules. Specific primers in the conserved constant-segment region were used to synthesize first-strand cDNA for the TCR alpha and beta chains. To control for contamination, each cDNA library was double barcoded with a SMART-Mk sample barcode plus Illumina barcodes. TruSeq adapter sequences and Illumina sample barcodes were added in two successive PCR steps. The Illumina HiSeq platform was used with custom primers to sequence TCR alpha and beta cDNA libraries. Concerning the study's data processing: Unique molecular identifiers were extracted from raw reads with MiGEC, and CDR3 positions were determined with MiXCR. For each individual, recombination models were inferred using an EM algorithm with the repgenHMM and IGoR tools. Shared clonotype analysis was performed with the tcR package in R, normalizing sharing by the product of cloneset sizes. To study raw recombination free of thymic and clonal selection effects, out-of-frame nonproductive sequences were analyzed. The public sequencing data were trimmed at Q25 with fastp and processed into clonotypes with MiXCR by TCRdb, which kept only in-frame beta chains. When rows share a CDR3 protein, they turn into one entry using the most common DNA and genes. The V and J calls follow TCRdb's processing rather than the paper's. This sample gives roughly 260,000 distinct CDR3 sequences in total; roughly 7.5% of them show up just once. Roughly 5.4% of the sample lies in the top ten.

All donors were healthy Caucasians. The twin cohort consisted of three pairs of female monozygotic twins, all aged roughly 18 to 30 years. Positive isolation kits from Invitrogen were used to isolate the CD4+ and CD8+ T cell populations. This sample was also put to use in a study of yellow fever vaccine responses in identical twins. Drawing on the second study: According to the authors, the vaccine-induced T cell response in identical twins seemed to be partly convergent and partly specific to each individual. In the study, vaccine-responding T cell clones were precisely tracked in identical twins.

Sequences were obtained from CD8+ T cells sorted from blood. The TCR originated in a woman in her late teens or twenties in good health.

The DNA reads as follows: TGTGCCAGCAGTTCGAAGGGCTCCTACAATGAGCAGTTCTTC. It codes for CASSSKGSYNEQFF. The sequence links TRBV6-5 to TRBJ2-1, with no D gene named confidently. CDR1 and CDR2 are read off the germline V gene as MNHEY and SVGAGI. V is pared back by 4 bases and J by 0 bases, with 7 bases lying between the germline termini. From the cysteine up to the phenylalanine, the CDR3 has a length of 14 residues. Left in the record is the CDR3 DNA by itself, 42 bases read in frame from the first base.